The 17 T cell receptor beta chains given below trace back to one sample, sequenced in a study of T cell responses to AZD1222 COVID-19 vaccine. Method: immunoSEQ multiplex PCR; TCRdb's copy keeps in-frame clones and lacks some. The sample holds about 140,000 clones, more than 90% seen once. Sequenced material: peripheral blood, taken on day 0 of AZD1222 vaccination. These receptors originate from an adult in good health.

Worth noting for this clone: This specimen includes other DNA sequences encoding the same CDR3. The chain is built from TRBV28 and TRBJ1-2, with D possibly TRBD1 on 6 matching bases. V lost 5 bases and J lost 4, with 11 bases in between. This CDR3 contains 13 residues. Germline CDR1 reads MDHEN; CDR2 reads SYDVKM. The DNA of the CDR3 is TGTGCCAGCAGTCCTACAGGGCCCTATGGCTACACCTTC. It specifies CASSPTGPYGYTF.

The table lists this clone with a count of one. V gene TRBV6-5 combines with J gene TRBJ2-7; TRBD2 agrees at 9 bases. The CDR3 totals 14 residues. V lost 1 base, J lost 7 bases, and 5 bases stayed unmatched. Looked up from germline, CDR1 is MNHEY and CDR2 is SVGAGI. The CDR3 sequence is CASSYFSGSREQYF. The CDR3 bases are TGTGCCAGCAGTTACTTTAGCGGGAGTAGGGAGCAGTACTTC.

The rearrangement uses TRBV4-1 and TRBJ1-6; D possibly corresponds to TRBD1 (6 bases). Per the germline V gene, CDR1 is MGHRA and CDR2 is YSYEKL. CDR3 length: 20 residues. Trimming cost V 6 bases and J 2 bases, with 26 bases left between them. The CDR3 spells CASRKEGAGAGGTYNSPLHF. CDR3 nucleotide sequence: TGCGCCAGCAGGAAAGAAGGGGCAGGGGCTGGGGGCACCTATAATTCACCCCTCCACTTT.

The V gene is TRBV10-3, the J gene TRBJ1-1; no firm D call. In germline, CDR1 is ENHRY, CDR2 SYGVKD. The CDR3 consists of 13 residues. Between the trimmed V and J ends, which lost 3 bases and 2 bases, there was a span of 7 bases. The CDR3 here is CAISDPRNTEAFF. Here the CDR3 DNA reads TGTGCCATCAGTGACCCTAGAAACACTGAAGCTTTCTTT.

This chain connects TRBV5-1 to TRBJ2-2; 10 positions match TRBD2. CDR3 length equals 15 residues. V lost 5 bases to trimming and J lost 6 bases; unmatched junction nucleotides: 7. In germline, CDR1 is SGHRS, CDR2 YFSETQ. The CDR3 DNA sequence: TGCGCCAGCAGATCTAGCGGGAGTACGTCCGGGGAGCTGTTTTTT. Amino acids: CASRSSGSTSGELFF.

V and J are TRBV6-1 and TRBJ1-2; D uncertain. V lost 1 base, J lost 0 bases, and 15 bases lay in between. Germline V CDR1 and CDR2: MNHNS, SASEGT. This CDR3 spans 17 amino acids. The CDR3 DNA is TGTGCCAGCAGTGAAGTCGGATGGTACGGTGCTAACTATGGCTACACCTTC. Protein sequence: CASSEVGWYGANYGYTF.

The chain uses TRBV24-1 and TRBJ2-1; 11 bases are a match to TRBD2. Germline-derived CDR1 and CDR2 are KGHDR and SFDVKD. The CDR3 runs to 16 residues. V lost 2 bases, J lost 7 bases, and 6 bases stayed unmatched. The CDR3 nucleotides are TGTGCCACCAGTGATTCACTAGCGGGAGTCAGGAATGAGCAGTTCTTC. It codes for CATSDSLAGVRNEQFF.

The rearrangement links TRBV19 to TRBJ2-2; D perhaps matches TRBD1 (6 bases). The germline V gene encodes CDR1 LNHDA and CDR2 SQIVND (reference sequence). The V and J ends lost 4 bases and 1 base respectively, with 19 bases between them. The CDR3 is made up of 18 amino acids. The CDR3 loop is CASSRIQGLRVNTGELFF. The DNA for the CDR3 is TGTGCCAGTAGTAGGATACAGGGCCTACGGGTGAACACCGGGGAGCTGTTTTTT.

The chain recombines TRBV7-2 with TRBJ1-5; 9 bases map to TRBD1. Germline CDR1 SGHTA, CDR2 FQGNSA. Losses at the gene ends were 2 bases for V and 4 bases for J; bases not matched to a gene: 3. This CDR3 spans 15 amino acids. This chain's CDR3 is CASSLWGTGNQPQHF. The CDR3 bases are TGTGCCAGCAGCTTATGGGGGACAGGGAATCAGCCCCAGCATTTT.

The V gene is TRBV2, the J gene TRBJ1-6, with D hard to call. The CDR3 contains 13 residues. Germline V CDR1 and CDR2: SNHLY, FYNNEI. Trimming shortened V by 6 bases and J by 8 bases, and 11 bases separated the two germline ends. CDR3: CASRGLGDSPLHF. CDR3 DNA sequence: TGTGCCAGCAGGGGCCTTGGAGATTCACCCCTCCACTTT.

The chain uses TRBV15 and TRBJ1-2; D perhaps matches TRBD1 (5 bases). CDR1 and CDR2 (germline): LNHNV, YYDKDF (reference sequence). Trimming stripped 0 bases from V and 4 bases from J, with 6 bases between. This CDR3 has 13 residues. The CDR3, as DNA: TGTGCCACCAGCAGAGACAGGGCCTATGGCTACACCTTC. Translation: CATSRDRAYGYTF.

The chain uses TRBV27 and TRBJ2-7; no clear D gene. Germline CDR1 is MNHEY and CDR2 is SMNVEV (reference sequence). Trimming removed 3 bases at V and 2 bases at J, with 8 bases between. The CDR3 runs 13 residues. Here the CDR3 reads CASSFGPTYEQYF. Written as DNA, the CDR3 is TGTGCCAGCAGTTTTGGCCCTACCTACGAGCAGTACTTC.

CDR3 sequence: CASSLGDRGFNEQFF. The CDR3 nucleotides read TGCGCCAGCAGCTTGGGGGACAGGGGGTTCAATGAGCAGTTCTTC. V and J are TRBV5-1 and TRBJ2-1; 11 bases are a match to TRBD1. The CDR3 runs 15 residues. Germline trimming cut 0 bases from V and 6 bases from J; bases unmatched to any gene: 2. Germline lookup yields CDR1 SGHRS and CDR2 YFSETQ.

CDR3 nucleotides: TGTGCTAGTGGTTTGGTACTGAGGAGGGGGGGCTACGAGCAGTACTTC. Translating gives CASGLVLRRGGYEQYF. The chain is built from TRBV12-5 and TRBJ2-7, with D possibly being TRBD2 (7 bases). CDR1 and CDR2 from the germline V gene are LGHNT and FRNRAP. V was cut by 0 bases and J by 3 bases, with 15 bases left in between. The CDR3 loop spans 16 amino acids.

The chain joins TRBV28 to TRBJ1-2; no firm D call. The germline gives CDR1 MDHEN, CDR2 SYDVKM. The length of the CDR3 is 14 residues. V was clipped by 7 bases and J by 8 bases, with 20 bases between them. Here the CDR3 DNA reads TGTGCCAGCACTCCCATTAATAGGCTCCTCGGCTACACCTTC. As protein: CASTPINRLLGYTF.

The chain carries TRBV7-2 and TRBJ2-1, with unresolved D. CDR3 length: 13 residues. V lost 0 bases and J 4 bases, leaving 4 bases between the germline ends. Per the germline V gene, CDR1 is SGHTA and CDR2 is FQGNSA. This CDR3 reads CASSLAIYNEQFF. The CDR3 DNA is TGTGCCAGCAGCTTAGCGATTTACAATGAGCAGTTCTTC.

The DNA of the CDR3 is TGTGCCAGCAGCTTGGCCGGGGGGCCTGGGCAGCCCCAGCATTTT. Translation gives CASSLAGGPGQPQHF. This chain connects TRBV5-5 to TRBJ1-5; maybe TRBD1 (6 bases). Trimming removed 0 bases from V and 7 bases from J, with 14 bases in between. This CDR3 region has 15 residues. CDR1 is SGHKS and CDR2 is YYEKEE in the germline V gene (reference sequence).